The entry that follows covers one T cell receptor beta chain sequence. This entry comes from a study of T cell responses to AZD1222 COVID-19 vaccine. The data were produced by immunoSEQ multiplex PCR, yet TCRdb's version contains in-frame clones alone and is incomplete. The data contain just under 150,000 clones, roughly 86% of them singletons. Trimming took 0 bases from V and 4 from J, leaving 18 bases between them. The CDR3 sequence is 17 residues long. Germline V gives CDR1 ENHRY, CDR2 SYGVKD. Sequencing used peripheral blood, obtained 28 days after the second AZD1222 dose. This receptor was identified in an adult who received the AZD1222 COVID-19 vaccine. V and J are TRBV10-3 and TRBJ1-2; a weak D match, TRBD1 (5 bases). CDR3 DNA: TGTGCCATCAGTGAGTCGATAGGGGCCCAAATCCGCTATGGCTACACCTTC. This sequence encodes CAISESIGAQIRYGYTF.